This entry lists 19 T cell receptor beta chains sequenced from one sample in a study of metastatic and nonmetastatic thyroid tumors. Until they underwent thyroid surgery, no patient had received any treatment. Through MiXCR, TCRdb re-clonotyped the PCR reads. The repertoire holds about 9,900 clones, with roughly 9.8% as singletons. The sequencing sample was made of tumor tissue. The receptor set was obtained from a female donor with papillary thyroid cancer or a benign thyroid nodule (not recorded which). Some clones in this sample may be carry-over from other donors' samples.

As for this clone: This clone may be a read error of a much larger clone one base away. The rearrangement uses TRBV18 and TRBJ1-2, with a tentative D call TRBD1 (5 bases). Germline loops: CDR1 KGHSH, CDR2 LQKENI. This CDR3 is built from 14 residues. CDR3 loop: CASSPNGHPYDYTF. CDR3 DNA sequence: TGTGCCAGCTCACCAAATGGACACCCATATGACTACACCTTC.

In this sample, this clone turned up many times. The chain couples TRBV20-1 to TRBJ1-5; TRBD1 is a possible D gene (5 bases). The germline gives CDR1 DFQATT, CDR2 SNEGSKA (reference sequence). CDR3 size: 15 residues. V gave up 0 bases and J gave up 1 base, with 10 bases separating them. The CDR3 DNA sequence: TGCAGTGCTAGAGAGCCAGGGCCGAGCAATCAGCCCCAGCATTTT. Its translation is CSAREPGPSNQPQHF.

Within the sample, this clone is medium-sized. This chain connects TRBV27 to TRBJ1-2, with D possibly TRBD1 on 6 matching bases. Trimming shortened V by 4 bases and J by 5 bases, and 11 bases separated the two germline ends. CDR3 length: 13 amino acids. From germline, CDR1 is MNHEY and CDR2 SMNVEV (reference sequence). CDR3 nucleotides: TGTGCCAGCAGTTCCGGGACATCATATGGCTACACCTTC. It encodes CASSSGTSYGYTF.

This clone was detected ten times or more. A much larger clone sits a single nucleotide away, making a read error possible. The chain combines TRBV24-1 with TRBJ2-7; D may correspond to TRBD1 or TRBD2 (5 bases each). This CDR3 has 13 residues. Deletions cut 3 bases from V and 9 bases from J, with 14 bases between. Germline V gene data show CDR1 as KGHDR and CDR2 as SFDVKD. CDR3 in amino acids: CATSDGGSRVQYF. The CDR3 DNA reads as TGTGCCACCAGTGATGGGGGATCGAGGGTGCAGTACTTC.

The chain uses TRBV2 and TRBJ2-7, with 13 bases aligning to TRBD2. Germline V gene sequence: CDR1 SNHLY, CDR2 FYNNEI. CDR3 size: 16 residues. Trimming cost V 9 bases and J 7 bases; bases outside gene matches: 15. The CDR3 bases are TGTGCCAGTAGATACGATAGGACTAGCGGGAGCCAAGAGCAGTACGTC. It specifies CASRYDRTSGSQEQYV.

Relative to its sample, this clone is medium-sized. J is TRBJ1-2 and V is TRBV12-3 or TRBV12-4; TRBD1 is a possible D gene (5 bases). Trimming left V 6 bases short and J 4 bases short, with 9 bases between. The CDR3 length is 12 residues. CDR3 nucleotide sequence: TGTGCCAGCAGCCGGGGCTCCTATGGCTACACCTTC. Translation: CASSRGSYGYTF.

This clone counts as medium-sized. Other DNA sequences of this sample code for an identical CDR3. The DNA of the CDR3 is TGTGCCAGCAGTCGATTGACAGGGGGCGCACCCGGGGAGCTGTTTTTT. Amino acid sequence: CASSRLTGGAPGELFF. The chain employs TRBV28 and TRBJ2-2; 10 nucleotides align to TRBD1. The CDR3 covers 16 residues. The V and J ends lost 5 bases and 6 bases, in that order; junction bases with no gene match: 9. In germline, CDR1 is MDHEN, CDR2 SYDVKM.

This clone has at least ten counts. CDR3 DNA: TGTGCCAGCAGCCTTCCGACAGCTATCTATGGCTACACCTTC. Encoded protein: CASSLPTAIYGYTF. This chain links TRBV5-4 with TRBJ1-2, with TRBD1 as a possible D gene (5 bases). From germline, CDR1 is SGHNT and CDR2 YYREEE (reference sequence). V dropped 4 bases and J dropped 4 bases, with 14 bases sitting between them. The CDR3 loop spans 14 amino acids.

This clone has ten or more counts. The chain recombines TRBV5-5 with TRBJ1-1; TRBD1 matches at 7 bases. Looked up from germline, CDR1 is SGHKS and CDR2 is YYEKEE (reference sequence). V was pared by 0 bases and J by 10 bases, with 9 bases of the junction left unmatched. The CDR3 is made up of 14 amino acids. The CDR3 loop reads CASSLVDRAFGAFF. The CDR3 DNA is TGTGCCAGCAGCTTGGTTGACAGGGCATTTGGAGCTTTCTTT.

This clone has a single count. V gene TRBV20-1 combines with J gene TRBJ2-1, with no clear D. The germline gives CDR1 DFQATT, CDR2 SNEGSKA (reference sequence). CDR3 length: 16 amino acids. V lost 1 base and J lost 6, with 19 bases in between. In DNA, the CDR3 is TGCAGTGCTAGAGGAACCCAATCCGGGCTCGGCAATGAGCAGTTCTTC. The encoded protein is CSARGTQSGLGNEQFF.

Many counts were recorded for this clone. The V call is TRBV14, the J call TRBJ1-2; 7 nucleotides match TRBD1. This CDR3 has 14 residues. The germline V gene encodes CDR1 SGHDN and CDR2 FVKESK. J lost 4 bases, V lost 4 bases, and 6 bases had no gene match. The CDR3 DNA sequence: TGTGCCAGCAGCCCACAGGGACAGTTCTATGGCTACACCTTC. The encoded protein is CASSPQGQFYGYTF.

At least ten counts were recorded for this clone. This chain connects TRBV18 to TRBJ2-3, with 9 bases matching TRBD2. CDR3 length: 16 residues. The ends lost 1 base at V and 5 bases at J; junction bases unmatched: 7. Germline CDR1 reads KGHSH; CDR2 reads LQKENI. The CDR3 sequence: CASSPRLADVGDTQYF. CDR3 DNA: TGTGCCAGCTCACCACGACTAGCGGACGTAGGAGATACGCAGTATTTT.

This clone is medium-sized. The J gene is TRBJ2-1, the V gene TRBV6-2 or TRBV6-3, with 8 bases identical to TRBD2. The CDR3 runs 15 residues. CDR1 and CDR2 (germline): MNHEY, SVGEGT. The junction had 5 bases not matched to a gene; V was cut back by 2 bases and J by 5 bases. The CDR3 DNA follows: TGTGCCAGCAGTTACATGGGGCGGGGGGACAATGAGCAGTTCTTC. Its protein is CASSYMGRGDNEQFF.

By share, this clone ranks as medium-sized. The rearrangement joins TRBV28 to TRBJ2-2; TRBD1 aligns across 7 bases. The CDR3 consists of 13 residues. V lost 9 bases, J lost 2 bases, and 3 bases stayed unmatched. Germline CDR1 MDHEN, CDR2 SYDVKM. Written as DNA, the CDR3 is TGTGCCAGTAGGGACAGCAACACCGGGGAGCTGTTTTTT. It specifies CASRDSNTGELFF.

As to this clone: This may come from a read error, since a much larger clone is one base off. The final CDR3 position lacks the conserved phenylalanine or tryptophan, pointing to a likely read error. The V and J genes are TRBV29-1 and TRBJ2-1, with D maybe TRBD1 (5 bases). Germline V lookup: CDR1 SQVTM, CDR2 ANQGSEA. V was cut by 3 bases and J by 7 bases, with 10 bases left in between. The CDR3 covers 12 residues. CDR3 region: CSVDLWTNEQFL. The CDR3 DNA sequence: TGCAGCGTTGATCTCTGGACAAATGAGCAGTTCCTC.

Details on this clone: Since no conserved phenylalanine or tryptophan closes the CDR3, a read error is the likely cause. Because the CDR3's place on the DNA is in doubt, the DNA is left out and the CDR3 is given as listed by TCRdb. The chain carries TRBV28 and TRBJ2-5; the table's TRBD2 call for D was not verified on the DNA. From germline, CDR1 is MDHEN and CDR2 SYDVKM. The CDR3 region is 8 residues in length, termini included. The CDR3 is CASSSAST.

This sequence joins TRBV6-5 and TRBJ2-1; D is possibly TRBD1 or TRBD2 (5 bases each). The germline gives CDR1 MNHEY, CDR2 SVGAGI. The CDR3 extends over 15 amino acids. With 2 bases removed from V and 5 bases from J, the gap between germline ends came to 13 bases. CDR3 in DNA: TGTGCCAGCAGTTACACCGGGACGGACAACAATGAGCAGTTCTTC. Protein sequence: CASSYTGTDNNEQFF.

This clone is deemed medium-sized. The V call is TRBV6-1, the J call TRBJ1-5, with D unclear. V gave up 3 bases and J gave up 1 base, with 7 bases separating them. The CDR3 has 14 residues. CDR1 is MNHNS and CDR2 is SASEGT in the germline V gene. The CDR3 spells CASSEGRSNQPQHF. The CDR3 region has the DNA TGTGCCAGCAGTGAGGGTCGAAGCAATCAGCCCCAGCATTTT.

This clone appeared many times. The CDR3 DNA sequence: TGTGCCAGCAGTTTTGGGACGCGTGGAGGCACTGAAGCTTTCTTT. As protein: CASSFGTRGGTEAFF. V gene TRBV7-8 combines with J gene TRBJ1-1, with D possibly TRBD1 on 5 matching bases. The V end was cut by 6 bases, the J end by 4 bases, with 18 bases between. The germline gives CDR1 SGHVS, CDR2 FQNEAQ. This CDR3 is built from 15 residues.